Below, 20 T cell receptor beta chains from the same sample are listed, as sequenced in a study of blood T cell repertoires in COVID-19. The table came from immunoSEQ multiplex PCR; TCRdb's copy has only in-frame clones and leaves some out. Of roughly 35,000 clones listed, roughly 90% are singletons. Material: peripheral blood. All receptors derive from a man aged 65 to 85 with acute or convalescent COVID-19.

The chain joins TRBV29-1 to TRBJ2-1; TRBD1 matches 7 bases. This CDR3 spans 16 amino acids. CDR1 and CDR2 (germline): SQVTM, ANQGSEA. The V and J ends lost 1 base and 0 bases, in that order; junction bases with no gene match: 6. CDR3 protein: CSVEVGTANSYNEQFF. In DNA, the CDR3 is TGCAGCGTTGAAGTGGGGACAGCCAACTCCTACAATGAGCAGTTCTTC.

The chain links TRBV9 to TRBJ2-3; D might be TRBD2 (5 bases). The V end lost 4 bases, the J end lost 0 bases, and 18 bases lay between the germline ends. CDR1 and CDR2 from the germline V gene are SGDLS and YYNGEE. This CDR3 comprises 17 residues. The CDR3 DNA is TGTGCCAGCAGCCGAGAGGGAGAGGCGGAGAGCACAGATACGCAGTATTTT. The encoded protein is CASSREGEAESTDTQYF.

The genes are TRBV7-2 and TRBJ2-7, with 7 bases that match TRBD1. This CDR3 spans 13 amino acids. From germline, CDR1 is SGHTA and CDR2 FQGNSA. V trimming: 4 bases; J trimming: 2 bases; junction bases outside the gene matches: 2. The CDR3 nucleotides are TGTGCCAGCAGCTCGACAGGGACCTACGAGCAGTACTTC. This gives the protein CASSSTGTYEQYF.

The V gene is TRBV19, the J gene TRBJ1-5; 7 positions match TRBD1. Germline V CDR1 and CDR2: LNHDA, SQIVND (reference sequence). V shed 7 bases and J 4 bases; nucleotides not matched to a gene: 7. The CDR3 length is 14 residues. This CDR3 reads CASTTGTANQPQHF. For the CDR3, the DNA is TGTGCCAGTACTACCGGGACAGCGAATCAGCCCCAGCATTTT.

This chain uses TRBV11-3 with TRBJ2-2; D might be TRBD2 (6 bases). The CDR3 has 16 residues. Trimming left V 5 bases short and J 0 bases short, with 13 bases between. Germline lookup yields CDR1 SGHNT and CDR2 YENEEA. The CDR3 spells CASSLFGGPNTGELFF. The CDR3 nucleotides are TGTGCCAGCAGCCTTTTCGGGGGACCGAACACCGGGGAGCTGTTTTTT. Using reference TRBV11-3 and TRBJ2-2 for the parts outside the CDR3, the full variable domain is EAGVVQSPRYKIIEKKQPVAFWCNPISGHNTLYWYLQNLGQGPELLIRYENEEAVDDSQLPKDRFSAERLKGVDSTLKIQPAELGDSAVYLCASSLFGGPNTGELFFGEGSRLTVL.

CDR3 residues: CAISAWSSGNTIYF. The CDR3 nucleotides read TGTGCCATCAGTGCGTGGAGCTCTGGAAACACCATATATTTT. The rearrangement uses TRBV10-3 and TRBJ1-3, with no clear D. V shed 4 bases and J shed 0 bases, with 7 bases lying between them. CDR1 ENHRY and CDR2 SYGVKD come from the germline V gene. The length of the CDR3 is 14 residues.

CDR3: CASSLRQGVYEQYF. CDR3 sequence (DNA): TGTGCCAGCAGCTTACGACAGGGGGTCTACGAGCAGTACTTC. This chain uses TRBV9 with TRBJ2-7, with 9 nucleotides matching TRBD1. Germline loops: CDR1 SGDLS, CDR2 YYNGEE. Unmatched junction bases numbered 5, after V lost 4 bases and J lost 3 bases. The CDR3 contains 14 residues.

The chain carries TRBV18 and TRBJ2-7; D gene unclear. CDR1 is KGHSH and CDR2 is LQKENI in the germline V gene. V was pared by 6 bases and J by 2 bases, with 14 bases between. This CDR3 comprises 14 residues. The CDR3: CASSLSPPTYEQYF. The CDR3 DNA sequence: TGTGCCAGCTCCCTCAGTCCACCAACCTACGAGCAGTACTTC.

The chain uses TRBV28 and TRBJ1-5, with no clear D. Germline loops: CDR1 MDHEN, CDR2 SYDVKM. V lost 2 bases to trimming and J lost 0 bases, with 5 bases between them. The CDR3 length is 14 residues. The CDR3 DNA reads as TGTGCCAGCAGTTTAAGCGGTAGCAATCAGCCCCAGCATTTT. It translates to CASSLSGSNQPQHF.

This rearrangement joins TRBV19 to TRBJ2-3; D is perhaps TRBD1 (7 bases). The CDR3 sequence is 15 residues long. Germline CDR1 LNHDA, CDR2 SQIVND (reference sequence). V shed 7 bases and J shed 6 bases, with 20 bases lying between them. Written as DNA, the CDR3 is TGTGCCAGTACGGGGGACAGATGGTCGGGCGATACGCAGTATTTT. It codes for CASTGDRWSGDTQYF.

This clone came up a few times. The genes are TRBV6-5 and TRBJ1-1; unclear D gene. The V end lost 3 bases, the J end lost 1 base, and 9 bases lay between the germline ends. Per germline, CDR1 MNHEY and CDR2 SVGAGI. CDR3 size: 14 residues. Written as DNA, the CDR3 is TGTGCCAGCAGTTATAAGGGAGCGAACACTGAAGCTTTCTTT. Translation: CASSYKGANTEAFF.

This clone has a single count. The chain combines TRBV11-3 with TRBJ1-1; TRBD1 is a possible D gene (5 bases). Trimming left V 3 bases short and J 5 bases short, with 10 bases between. The CDR3 totals 13 residues. Germline-derived CDR1 and CDR2 are SGHNT and YENEEA. The chain's CDR3 is CASSFSGGTEAFF. The CDR3 region has the DNA TGTGCCAGCAGCTTTTCGGGGGGTACTGAAGCTTTCTTT. Full variable domain (outside the CDR3, taken from reference TRBV11-3 and TRBJ1-1): EAGVVQSPRYKIIEKKQPVAFWCNPISGHNTLYWYLQNLGQGPELLIRYENEEAVDDSQLPKDRFSAERLKGVDSTLKIQPAELGDSAVYLCASSFSGGTEAFFGQGTRLTVV.

This clone was seen a few times. V is TRBV27 and J is TRBJ2-3; D perhaps matches TRBD1 (6 bases). V was shortened by 0 bases and J by 4 bases, with 14 bases between the two germline ends. CDR1 and CDR2 from the germline V gene are MNHEY and SMNVEV (reference sequence). The CDR3 is 16 residues long. The CDR3 region has the DNA TGTGCCAGCAGTTTATCTTGGGGGAACAGGGCAGATACGCAGTATTTT. It specifies CASSLSWGNRADTQYF.

V is TRBV25-1 and J is TRBJ2-2, with 8 positions matching TRBD2. The ends lost 4 bases at V and 7 bases at J; junction bases unmatched: 11. The CDR3 extends over 16 amino acids. Germline V CDR1 and CDR2: MGHDK, SYGVNS. The CDR3 loop is CASSGRSGSEIGELFF. DNA of the CDR3: TGTGCCAGCAGTGGAAGAAGCGGGAGTGAGATCGGGGAGCTGTTTTTT.

This clone was seen once. The chain carries TRBV28 and TRBJ2-7; 7 positions match TRBD2. From germline, CDR1 is MDHEN and CDR2 SYDVKM. CDR3 length: 18 residues. With V trimmed by 2 bases and J by 1 base, 14 bases remained unmatched. CDR3 coding DNA: TGTGCCAGCAGTTTAAACACTCGGGAGGCATCACCTTCCTACGAGCAGTACTTC. This encodes CASSLNTREASPSYEQYF.

This clone was seen a few times. The genes are TRBV18 and TRBJ2-7, with TRBD1 identical over 10 bases. The junction had 6 bases not matched to a gene; V was cut back by 2 bases and J by 2 bases. The CDR3 has 16 residues. The germline CDR1 and CDR2 sequences are KGHSH and LQKENI. CDR3 DNA sequence: TGTGCCAGCTCACCAGCTGGTGGACAGGGGGCCTACGAGCAGTACTTC. Its translation is CASSPAGGQGAYEQYF.

The genes are TRBV4-3 and TRBJ1-5; 11 bases agree with TRBD1. V shed 4 bases and J 1 base; nucleotides not matched to a gene: 0. The CDR3 is made up of 15 amino acids. In germline, CDR1 is LGHNA, CDR2 YSLEER. The CDR3 loop reads CASSRDRGSNQPQHF. The DNA for the CDR3 is TGCGCCAGCAGCCGGGACAGGGGGAGCAATCAGCCCCAGCATTTT.

J is TRBJ2-7 and V is TRBV6-2 or TRBV6-3, with D possibly being TRBD1 (7 bases). The CDR3 spans 18 residues. Germline V gene lookup returns CDR1 MNHEY and CDR2 SVGEGT. V was cut by 2 bases and J by 1 base, with 21 bases left in between. The CDR3 DNA sequence: TGTGCCAGCAGTTACCCCCGGGGGCCGGGACAGATTTCCTACGAGCAGTACTTC. It yields the protein CASSYPRGPGQISYEQYF.

The CDR3 DNA sequence: TGTGCCAGCTCACCACTTAGGACAGGGGATTGGCAGCCCCAGCATTTT. This codes for CASSPLRTGDWQPQHF. V usage is TRBV18 and J usage is TRBJ1-5, with 9 bases aligning to TRBD1. The CDR3 extends over 16 amino acids. The ends lost 1 base at V and 7 bases at J; junction bases unmatched: 8. Germline CDR1 KGHSH, CDR2 LQKENI.

The chain's CDR3 is CASREVAVNTGELFF. CDR3 coding DNA: TGTGCCAGCAGGGAGGTAGCGGTGAACACCGGGGAGCTGTTTTTT. The rearrangement links TRBV2 to TRBJ2-2, with D possibly being TRBD2 (6 bases). Trimming took 6 bases from V and 1 from J, leaving 12 bases between them. The germline gives CDR1 SNHLY, CDR2 FYNNEI. This CDR3 is 15 amino acids long.